One sample yielded the 5 T cell receptor beta chains listed below, sequenced in a study of shared clonotypes between healthy human individuals. TCRdb's copy holds only in-frame clones and misses some; the assay was immunoSEQ multiplex PCR. The table has about 2.5 million clones, roughly 90% seen once. The material sequenced was naive CD4+ T cells from PBMCs. Subset noted: CD45RA+ positively selected. The receptors come from a man aged 18 to 29 in good health. Some clones in this sample may be carry-over from other donors' samples.

The chain carries TRBV28 and TRBJ1-1, with D perhaps matching TRBD1 (5 bases). V was cut by 6 bases and J by 0 bases, with 14 bases left in between. Germline assignment: CDR1 MDHEN and CDR2 SYDVKM. CDR3 length: 15 residues. CDR3 amino acids: CASRGVRGMNTEAFF. CDR3 coding DNA: TGTGCCAGCAGAGGGGTCCGTGGAATGAACACTGAAGCTTTCTTT.

This clone was detected a few times. The rearrangement links TRBV2 to TRBJ2-7; 8 bases align to TRBD1. Germline V gene sequence: CDR1 SNHLY, CDR2 FYNNEI. V trimming: 4 bases; J trimming: 6 bases; junction bases outside the gene matches: 5. This CDR3 region has 13 residues. The CDR3 DNA is TGTGCCAGCAGTGGGGACAGGACGGTCGAGCAGTACTTC. It codes for CASSGDRTVEQYF.

V usage is TRBV28 and J usage is TRBJ2-7, with 10 positions matching TRBD2. The germline CDR1 and CDR2 sequences are MDHEN and SYDVKM. The CDR3 covers 15 residues. V shed 9 bases and J 3 bases; nucleotides not matched to a gene: 11. In nucleotides, the CDR3 is TGTGCCAGTCGTAGGGGGTCTAGCGGGAGCTACGAGCAGTACTTC. Amino acid sequence: CASRRGSSGSYEQYF.

This rearrangement joins TRBV14 to TRBJ2-4, with D perhaps matching TRBD2 (6 bases). Germline CDR1 reads SGHDN; CDR2 reads FVKESK. V lost 6 bases, J lost 6 bases, and 12 bases lay in between. The CDR3 contains 13 residues. As DNA, the CDR3 is TGTGCCAGCAGTCAGATCGGGAGAAACATTCAGTACTTC. It yields the protein CASSQIGRNIQYF.

The V and J genes are TRBV7-8 and TRBJ2-1; a weak D match, TRBD1 (6 bases). CDR1 is SGHVS, CDR2 FQNEAQ, per germline. The CDR3 contains 18 residues. Trimming cost V 3 bases and J 12 bases, with 30 bases left between them. This chain's CDR3 is CASSFGGPGGVPLDLQFF. The CDR3 nucleotides read TGTGCCAGCAGCTTTGGGGGCCCGGGTGGTGTACCTTTAGATTTGCAGTTCTTC.